Each of the 6 T cell receptor beta chains below was sequenced from the same sample in a study of CD8+CD57+ T cells in acquired aplastic anemia. Only patients with CD8+CD57+ cell expansion on flow cytometry were chosen for sequencing. For CDR3 and TCR beta VDJ profiling, genomic DNA was the template used. TCRdb called the reads again in MiXCR, with one record for every CDR3 protein. The table has 250,000 to 350,000 distinct CDR3 sequences, approximately 60% seen once. The specimen was sorted CD4+, CD8+, or CD8+CD57+ T cells (not recorded which) from PBMCs. All receptors derive from a human donor with aplastic anemia.

This clonotype was picked up many times. The chain combines TRBV2 with TRBJ1-5; 8 bases map to TRBD1. Trimming cost V 6 bases and J 6 bases; bases outside gene matches: 10. The CDR3 has 15 residues. Germline V gene data show CDR1 as SNHLY and CDR2 as FYNNEI. This CDR3 reads CASRETRGQGQPQHF. The CDR3 region has the DNA TGTGCCAGCAGGGAAACCAGGGGGCAGGGTCAGCCCCAGCATTTT.

The chain combines TRBV19 with TRBJ2-7, with TRBD2 matching over 11 bases. Germline loops: CDR1 LNHDA, CDR2 SQIVND (reference sequence). The CDR3 runs to 15 residues. Unmatched junction bases numbered 3, after V lost 2 bases and J lost 3 bases. The CDR3 DNA sequence: TGTGCCAGTAGTATAAGTGGGACTAGCGGCTACGAGCAGTACTTC. It translates to CASSISGTSGYEQYF.

This chain joins TRBV2 and TRBJ1-2; tentatively, D is TRBD1 (6 bases). This CDR3 has 14 amino acids. From germline, CDR1 is SNHLY and CDR2 FYNNEI. Trimming removed 0 bases from V and 13 bases from J, with 18 bases in between. The CDR3, as DNA: TGTGCCAGCAGTGAAGCGCTTCGGGCAGGGGCCCTCACCTTC. This sequence encodes CASSEALRAGALTF.

This clonotype was counted many times. The chain recombines TRBV3-1 with TRBJ1-4; a weak D match, TRBD1 (6 bases). The V end lost 1 base, the J end lost 12 bases, and 12 bases lay between the germline ends. This CDR3 region has 13 residues. In germline, CDR1 is LGHDT, CDR2 YNNKEL (reference sequence). The CDR3 nucleotides read TGTGCCAGCAGCCAAGCGCCGGGACAACAACTGTTTTTT. Protein sequence: CASSQAPGQQLFF.

J is TRBJ1-5 and V is TRBV4-1; 7 nucleotides align to TRBD1. This CDR3 has 15 amino acids. Per the germline V gene, CDR1 is MGHRA and CDR2 is YSYEKL. The ends lost 2 bases at V and 3 bases at J; junction bases unmatched: 4. CDR3 residues: CASSQRDSLNQPQHF. CDR3 DNA: TGCGCCAGCAGCCAACGGGACAGCCTCAATCAGCCCCAGCATTTT.

The J gene is TRBJ2-2, the V gene TRBV7-9; D is ambiguous. Germline V gives CDR1 SEHNR, CDR2 FQNEAQ (reference sequence). This CDR3 comprises 15 residues. Trimming pared 5 bases from V and 1 base from J, leaving 11 bases between. CDR3 amino acids: CASSEHGRNTGELFF. Written as DNA, the CDR3 is TGTGCCAGCAGCGAGCATGGAAGGAACACCGGGGAGCTGTTTTTT.